The 31 T cell receptor beta chains below come from one sample, sequenced in a study of molecular identifiers for immune sequencing clone quantification listed by TCRdb under 2018. Libraries were prepared through PCR. The reads were generated on an Illumina HiSeq 4000. TCRdb took the public reads, trimmed them with fastp at Q25, ran MiXCR for clone calling and kept in-frame beta chains. Each CDR3 protein gets just one entry, which takes the most common genes and DNA from the rows behind it. The sample profile shows about 320,000 distinct CDR3 sequences; around a fifth of them were found once. The top ten clones comprise 0.81% of the sample. Sequencing was performed on naive CD8+ T cells from blood, with Jurkat cell RNA spiked in. The cell subset or site label for this specimen denotes: FACS-sorted CD8+CD4-CCR7+CD45RA+ naive T cells. All receptors derive from a human donor in good health. Some libraries in this study had Jurkat cell RNA spiked in.

Many counts were recorded for this clonotype. The chain couples TRBV24-1 to TRBJ2-5; the D is unclear. In germline, CDR1 is KGHDR, CDR2 SFDVKD. CDR3 length: 13 amino acids. Trimming removed 3 bases from V and 1 base from J, with 5 bases in between. The CDR3 spells CATSDELQETQYF. CDR3 coding DNA: TGTGCCACCAGTGATGAGCTCCAAGAGACCCAGTACTTC.

Points on this clonotype: A read error may explain this, as a much larger clone is one base away. In nucleotides, the CDR3 is TGTGCCAGCTCACCTGAAGCACCTGGGACCTACGAGCAGTACTTC. Its protein product is CASSPEAPGTYEQYF. The chain uses TRBV18 and TRBJ2-7; D remains ambiguous. The germline CDR1 and CDR2 sequences are KGHSH and LQKENI. CDR3 size: 15 residues. V gave up 3 bases and J gave up 2 bases, with 14 bases separating them. The full variable domain, rest sourced from reference TRBV18 and TRBJ2-7, is NAGVMQNPRHLVRRRGQEARLRCSPMKGHSHVYWYRQLPEEGLKFMVYLQKENIIDESGMPKERFSAEFPKEGPSILRIQQVVRGDSAAYFCASSPEAPGTYEQYFGPGTRLTVT.

This clonotype was recorded many times. CDR3 loop: CASSLSGGLDRNIQYF. DNA of the CDR3: TGTGCCAGCAGCTTAAGTGGGGGGCTAGATAGAAACATTCAGTACTTC. This chain connects TRBV7-3 to TRBJ2-4; D could derive from TRBD1 or TRBD2 (6 bases each). Trimming took off 1 base at V and 6 bases at J, with 16 bases between the two ends. Germline values: CDR1 SGHTA, CDR2 FQGTGA. This CDR3 has 16 amino acids.

This clonotype was recorded at least ten times. This chain joins TRBV20-1 and TRBJ2-7; 11 bases agree with TRBD2. CDR3 size: 14 residues. Germline values: CDR1 DFQATT, CDR2 SNEGSKA (reference sequence). The trim removed 2 bases at V and 6 bases at J, leaving 6 bases unmatched. CDR3 loop: CSARIAGGPSEQYF. The CDR3 region has the DNA TGCAGTGCTAGAATAGCGGGAGGGCCCTCCGAGCAGTACTTC.

This clonotype was observed at least ten times. The V and J genes are TRBV5-6 and TRBJ2-7, with 7 bases matching TRBD1. The junction had 5 bases not matched to a gene; V was cut back by 3 bases and J by 2 bases. Per germline, CDR1 SGHDT and CDR2 YYEEEE. The CDR3 runs to 14 residues. This CDR3 is CASSSGTAAYEQYF. CDR3 DNA: TGTGCCAGCAGCTCGGGGACAGCAGCCTACGAGCAGTACTTC.

This clonotype appeared many times. An end of the junction does not agree with germline; a read error may underlie this. The chain employs TRBV7-9 and TRBJ2-3; TRBD2 might be the D (6 bases). Germline V lookup: CDR1 SEHNR, CDR2 FQNEAQ (reference sequence). The CDR3 is 14 residues long. CDR3 protein: CASRLGGETDTQYF. As DNA, the CDR3 is TGTGCCAGCAGATTAGGAGGGGAGACAGATACGCAGTATTTT.

As for this clonotype: A much larger clone lies one base from this, so it may be a read error. Because the CDR3 is missing its conserved closing phenylalanine or tryptophan, this is likely a read error. This sequence joins TRBV7-6 and TRBJ2-7; D is uncertain. Trimming left V 5 bases short and J 2 bases short, with 10 bases between. CDR3 length: 13 residues. Germline CDR1 reads SGHVS; CDR2 reads FNYEAQ. The CDR3 here is CASSLNPAYEQYS. For the CDR3, the DNA is TGTGCCAGCAGCCTTAATCCGGCCTACGAGCAGTACTCC.

This clonotype occurred many times. The V and J genes are TRBV4-3 and TRBJ1-5; TRBD1 is a possible D gene (5 bases). This CDR3 is 15 amino acids long. From germline, CDR1 is LGHNA and CDR2 YSLEER. V lost 0 bases and J lost 7, with 13 bases in between. CDR3 in amino acids: CASSQEAGWDQPQHF. Written as DNA, the CDR3 is TGCGCCAGCAGCCAAGAGGCGGGCTGGGACCAGCCCCAGCATTTT.

This clonotype was counted ten times or more. The V and J genes are TRBV29-1 and TRBJ2-5; weak D call: TRBD2 (6 bases). V gave up 1 base and J gave up 0 bases, with 9 bases separating them. The germline V gene encodes CDR1 SQVTM and CDR2 ANQGSEA. The CDR3 is 14 residues long. The CDR3 here is CSVEGASDQETQYF. In DNA form, the CDR3 reads TGCAGCGTTGAAGGGGCTAGCGACCAAGAGACCCAGTACTTC.

This clonotype was detected a few times. The chain joins TRBV30 to TRBJ2-3; 10 nucleotides agree with TRBD2. CDR3 size: 17 residues. With 1 base clipped from V and 1 base from J, the junction kept 8 bases outside the gene matches. The germline V gene has CDR1 GTSNPN and CDR2 SVGIG (reference sequence). CDR3 nucleotide sequence: TGTGCCTGGAGTGGGGGAATTGGACTAGCGGGCACAGATACGCAGTATTTT. This sequence encodes CAWSGGIGLAGTDTQYF.

There are a few counts of this clonotype. The V and J genes are TRBV20-1 and TRBJ1-1, with D possibly matching TRBD1 (6 bases). Germline CDR1 is DFQATT and CDR2 is SNEGSKA (reference sequence). CDR3 length: 14 amino acids. V was shortened by 5 bases and J by 3 bases, with 16 bases between the two germline ends. DNA for the CDR3: TGCAGTGCTCCCAGACAGGAATGGGACACTGAAGCTTTCTTT. Its translation: CSAPRQEWDTEAFF.

This clonotype was picked up a small number of times. The CDR3 reads CASSPPPDRYTEAFF. The CDR3 DNA is TGTGCCAGCTCACCACCTCCTGACCGGTACACTGAAGCTTTCTTT. V usage is TRBV18 and J usage is TRBJ1-1; D uncertain. The CDR3 extends over 15 amino acids. Germline CDR1 is KGHSH and CDR2 is LQKENI. The ends were cut back, 0 bases at V and 3 bases at J, with 11 bases in the middle.

This clonotype has ten or more counts. At one boundary the junction diverges from the germline segment, which might be a read error. J is TRBJ2-2 and V is TRBV29-1; TRBD2 might be the D (6 bases). This CDR3 contains 14 residues. CDR1 SQVTM and CDR2 ANQGSEA come from the germline V gene. CDR3 residues: CSVEGREATGELFF. The CDR3 coding sequence is TGCAGCGTTGAGGGCAGGGAGGCCACCGGAGAGCTGTTTTTT.

This clonotype appeared many times. The rearrangement joins TRBV4-2 to TRBJ2-1; TRBD2 agrees at 9 bases. CDR3 size: 15 residues. Germline V gene sequence: CDR1 LGHNA, CDR2 YNFKEQ. V trimming: 4 bases; J trimming: 9 bases; junction bases outside the gene matches: 10. The chain's CDR3 is CASSPIAGEGPEQFF. The CDR3 nucleotides read TGTGCCAGCAGCCCCATAGCGGGAGAGGGCCCTGAGCAGTTCTTC.

This clonotype was recorded at least ten times. This chain uses TRBV19 with TRBJ1-5; D gene unclear. CDR1 LNHDA and CDR2 SQIVND come from the germline V gene (reference sequence). CDR3 size: 12 residues. Trimming pared 5 bases from V and 7 bases from J, leaving 9 bases between. The CDR3 here is CASSLSTQPQHF. CDR3 DNA sequence: TGTGCCAGTAGTCTCAGCACGCAGCCCCAGCATTTT.

The chain carries TRBV3-1 and TRBJ1-2; D is ambiguous. V gave up 1 base and J gave up 3 bases, with 3 bases separating them. CDR1 is LGHDT and CDR2 is YNNKEL in the germline V gene (reference sequence). The CDR3 covers 12 residues. CDR3 sequence reads: CASSQGYYGYTF. The CDR3 bases are TGTGCCAGCAGCCAAGGCTACTATGGCTACACCTTC.

Concerning this clonotype: At one end the junction does not follow the germline gene, possibly because of a read error. The rearrangement joins TRBV11-2 to TRBJ1-1; no firm D call. This CDR3 is 14 amino acids long. Germline loops: CDR1 SGHAT, CDR2 FQNNGV. CDR3 sequence reads: CASSIDGRESGAFF. In nucleotides, the CDR3 is TGTGCCAGCAGCATAGATGGGAGGGAGTCAGGAGCTTTCTTT.

At least ten counts were recorded for this clonotype. CDR3 bases: TGTGCCAGCAGTTTAGAGGGATCGAACTACGAGCAGTACTTC. Its translation is CASSLEGSNYEQYF. This chain uses TRBV27 with TRBJ2-7; tentatively, D is TRBD2 (5 bases). The V gene lost 2 bases and the J gene lost 3 bases, with 11 bases spanning the gap. Per the germline V gene, CDR1 is MNHEY and CDR2 is SMNVEV (reference sequence). The CDR3 covers 14 residues.

This clonotype was found a few times. The chain employs TRBV5-5 and TRBJ2-5, with D perhaps TRBD2 (7 bases). This CDR3 spans 18 amino acids. V lost 0 bases and J lost 5, with 23 bases in between. Germline-derived CDR1 and CDR2 are SGHKS and YYEKEE (reference sequence). The CDR3 reads CASSLASGIWGGGETQYF. The CDR3 DNA sequence: TGTGCCAGCAGCTTGGCTTCCGGCATATGGGGAGGGGGGGAGACCCAGTACTTC. The complete variable domain, with remaining parts taken from reference TRBV5-5 and TRBJ2-5, reads DAGVTQSPTHLIKTRGQQVTLRCSPISGHKSVSWYQQVLGQGPQFIFQYYEKEERGRGNFPDRFSARQFPNYSSELNVNALLLGDSALYLCASSLASGIWGGGETQYFGPGTRLLVL.

This clonotype has only a few counts. The chain employs TRBV5-4 and TRBJ2-7; 13 positions match TRBD2. The CDR3 contains 15 residues. The ends lost 2 bases at V and 2 bases at J; junction bases unmatched: 1. Germline lookup yields CDR1 SGHNT and CDR2 YYREEE (reference sequence). In DNA, the CDR3 is TGTGCCAGCAGCTTCGGGACTAGCGGGGCCTACGAGCAGTACTTC. Translation gives CASSFGTSGAYEQYF.

Turning to this clonotype: This may stem from a read error, because a much larger clone lies one nucleotide away. The rearrangement uses TRBV7-2 and TRBJ1-4; D perhaps matches TRBD1 (5 bases). The CDR3 is 15 amino acids. CDR1 SGHTA and CDR2 FQGNSA come from the germline V gene. Trimming took 5 bases from V and 7 from J, leaving 17 bases between them. This chain's CDR3 is CASSPMAIGVEKLFF. CDR3 in DNA: TGTGCCAGCAGCCCCATGGCTATAGGGGTTGAAAAACTGTTTTTT.

This clonotype was observed many times. V is TRBV7-6 and J is TRBJ2-3; D ambiguous. The length of the CDR3 is 13 residues. V was clipped by 5 bases and J by 6 bases, with 12 bases between them. CDR1 is SGHVS and CDR2 is FNYEAQ in the germline V gene. The CDR3 protein is CASSADPRDTQYF. DNA of the CDR3: TGTGCCAGCAGCGCTGACCCCCGGGATACGCAGTATTTT.

As regards this clonotype: A much larger clone sits a single nucleotide away, making a read error possible. V usage is TRBV11-3 and J usage is TRBJ2-4, with D possibly matching TRBD2 (6 bases). The ends were cut back, 5 bases at V and 3 bases at J, with 8 bases in the middle. Germline V gene sequence: CDR1 SGHNT, CDR2 YENEEA. This CDR3 is built from 13 residues. CDR3 bases: TGTGCCAGCAGCCGGGGGAGCAAAAACATTCAGTACTTC. Translating gives CASSRGSKNIQYF.

Of note for this clonotype: Since a much larger clone is just one base distant, this may be a read error. The rearrangement joins TRBV13 to TRBJ2-3; possibly TRBD2 for D (6 bases). This CDR3 is 14 amino acids long. Looked up from germline, CDR1 is PRHDT and CDR2 is FYEKMQ (reference sequence). Trimming took 8 bases from V and 5 from J, leaving 17 bases between them. CDR3 residues: CASGSSETVDTQYF. The CDR3 nucleotides read TGTGCCAGCGGCTCTAGCGAGACGGTAGATACGCAGTATTTT. Full variable domain (rest looked up from reference TRBV13 and TRBJ2-3): AAGVIQSPRHLIKEKRETATLKCYPIPRHDTVYWYQQGPGQDPQFLISFYEKMQSDKGSIPDRFSAQQFSDYHSELNMSSLELGDSALYFCASGSSETVDTQYFGPGTRLTVL.

This clonotype was recorded at least ten times. The junction does not match germline at one end; this may be a read error. The CDR3 sequence is CASRQGGFTEAFF. CDR3 DNA: TGCGCCAGCCGCCAAGGTGGTTTTACTGAAGCTTTCTTT. V is TRBV4-3 and J is TRBJ1-1; D remains unclear. CDR1 is LGHNA and CDR2 is YSLEER in the germline V gene. The CDR3 runs 13 residues.

The rearrangement uses TRBV4-1 and TRBJ2-7; 10 nucleotides match TRBD1. The CDR3 has 14 amino acids. With 4 bases clipped from V and 6 bases from J, the junction kept 6 bases outside the gene matches. Germline CDR1 and CDR2: MGHRA and YSYEKL. The CDR3 sequence: CASSLGQGSVEQYF. In DNA, the CDR3 is TGCGCCAGCAGCCTGGGACAGGGGTCTGTCGAGCAGTACTTC.

Comments on this clonotype: Sequence at one end of the junction differs from germline and may be a read error. J is TRBJ2-1 and V is TRBV7-9, with 9 bases matching TRBD1. The CDR3 is 15 residues long. Looked up from germline, CDR1 is SEHNR and CDR2 is FQNEAQ (reference sequence). DNA of the CDR3: TGTGCCAGCAGGTTAGGACAGGGGATCTACAATGGGCAGTTCTTC. Amino acids: CASRLGQGIYNGQFF. Filled out from reference TRBV7-9 and TRBJ2-1, the complete variable domain reads DTGVSQNPRHKITKRGQNVTFRCDPISEHNRLYWYRQTLGQGPEFLTYFQNEAQLEKSRLLSDRFSAERPKGSFSTLEIQRTEQGDSAMYLCASRLGQGIYNGQFFGPGTRLTVL.

This clonotype was counted many times. The chain combines TRBV20-1 with TRBJ2-3, with no clear D. V gave up 0 bases and J gave up 2 bases, with 12 bases separating them. Germline CDR1 is DFQATT and CDR2 is SNEGSKA (reference sequence). The CDR3 loop spans 15 amino acids. CDR3 protein: CSARDEAAYTDTQYF. CDR3 bases: TGCAGTGCTAGAGATGAGGCAGCCTACACAGATACGCAGTATTTT.

To note about this clonotype: This sequence may be a read error, since a much larger clone differs from it by one base. V is TRBV7-8 and J is TRBJ1-5; possible D gene TRBD1, 6 bases. CDR3 size: 16 residues. Trimming left V 6 bases short and J 0 bases short, with 15 bases between. CDR1 SGHVS and CDR2 FQNEAQ come from the germline V gene. The CDR3 here is CASSQDQGYSNQPQHF. The CDR3, as DNA: TGTGCCAGCAGTCAAGACCAGGGGTATAGCAATCAGCCCCAGCATTTT.

This clonotype was counted a few times. This chain uses TRBV6-2 or TRBV6-3 with TRBJ1-2; D remains ambiguous. Trimming shortened V by 2 bases and J by 5 bases, and 12 bases separated the two germline ends. The CDR3 extends over 14 amino acids. Germline assignment: CDR1 MNHEY and CDR2 SVGEGT. The CDR3 region is CASSYDAGDYGYTF. In DNA, the CDR3 is TGTGCCAGCAGTTACGATGCAGGAGATTATGGCTACACCTTC.

The chain links TRBV19 to TRBJ1-5; D might be TRBD1 (5 bases). Germline loops: CDR1 LNHDA, CDR2 SQIVND (reference sequence). V lost 7 bases and J 3 bases, leaving 13 bases between the germline ends. The CDR3 is 14 amino acids. The chain's CDR3 is CASNSWGVNQPQHF. The CDR3 nucleotides are TGTGCCAGTAACTCATGGGGGGTCAATCAGCCCCAGCATTTT. The full variable domain, its missing parts supplied by reference TRBV19 and TRBJ1-5, is DGGITQSPKYLFRKEGQNVTLSCEQNLNHDAMYWYRQDPGQGLRLIYYSQIVNDFQKGDIAEGYSVSREKKESFPLTVTSAQKNPTAFYLCASNSWGVNQPQHFGDGTRLSIL.